This T cell receptor (beta chain) emerged from a study of long-term antiretroviral therapy in people with HIV. Survey-level resolution applied to immunoSEQ assay v3.0. TCRdb keeps only in-frame clones here, not all; method: immunoSEQ multiplex PCR. Counted here are about 33,000 clones, 90% to 97% occurring once; the ten biggest clones make up 2.4%. The CDR3 runs to 16 residues. Losses at the gene ends were 5 bases for V and 4 bases for J; bases not matched to a gene: 6. Germline-derived CDR1 and CDR2 are SGHDT and YYEEEE. Each donor provided at least one pre-ART PBMC sample and at least two post-ART PBMC samples. Every one of the participants with HIV received treatment in the United States.

This TCR came from a man in his thirties or forties with HIV. Sample: unsorted PBMCs, taken 6.6 years after starting antiretroviral therapy. The rearrangement links TRBV5-6 to TRBJ2-6, with 10 bases that match TRBD1. The CDR3 sequence: CASRDRGRAGANVLTF. CDR3 nucleotide sequence: TGTGCCAGCAGAGACAGGGGGCGAGCGGGGGCCAACGTCCTGACTTTC.